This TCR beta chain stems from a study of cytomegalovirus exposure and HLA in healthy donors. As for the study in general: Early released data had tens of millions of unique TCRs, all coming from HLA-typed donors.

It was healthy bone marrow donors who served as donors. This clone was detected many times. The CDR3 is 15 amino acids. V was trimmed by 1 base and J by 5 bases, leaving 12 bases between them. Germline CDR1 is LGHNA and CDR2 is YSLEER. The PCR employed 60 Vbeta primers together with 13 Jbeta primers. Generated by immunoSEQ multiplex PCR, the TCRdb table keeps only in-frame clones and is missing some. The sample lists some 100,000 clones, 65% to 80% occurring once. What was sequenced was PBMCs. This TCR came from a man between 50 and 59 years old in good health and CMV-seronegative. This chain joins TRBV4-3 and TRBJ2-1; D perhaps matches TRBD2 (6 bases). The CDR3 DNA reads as TGCGCCAGCAGCCAAGGGGACTTAACAAACAATGAGCAGTTCTTC. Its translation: CASSQGDLTNNEQFF.